This T cell receptor beta chain was recorded in a study of cytomegalovirus exposure and HLA in healthy donors. This CDR3 comprises 14 residues. Germline V gives CDR1 SGHDT, CDR2 YYEEEE. The V and J ends lost 4 bases and 3 bases, in that order; junction bases with no gene match: 6. When sampled, the donors appeared nominally healthy, though they likely had unrecorded immune exposures. Points on this clone: What it recognizes is unknown.

Whole-study findings and limits: In an earlier analysis, in some 600 donors, most V segments appeared productive either ~87% or ~30% of the time. The investigators catalogued 160 or so TCR beta chains as cytomegalovirus-associated.

The PCR contained 60 Vbeta and 13 Jbeta primers. Methods used by the authors: Tens of millions of unique TCR beta chains, roughly 11 million shared, were counted in a later analysis. The repertoire was sequenced with immunoSEQ multiplex PCR; TCRdb's copy has only in-frame clones and lacks some. V and J calls and clone size follow that table, whereas D and trimming were derived from the DNA. In the table there are some 140,000 clones, approximately 71% of which are singletons. The source material was PBMCs. This chain connects TRBV5-6 to TRBJ2-7; the match to TRBD1 covers 8 bases. The sequence derives from a man aged 30-40 years in good health and CMV-seronegative. This chain's CDR3 is CASSPTGQGYEQYF. As DNA, the CDR3 is TGTGCCAGCAGCCCAACAGGACAGGGCTACGAGCAGTACTTC.